This T cell receptor (beta chain) was sequenced during a study of molecular identifiers for immune sequencing clone quantification. TCRdb reprocessed the PCR reads with MiXCR, giving one entry per CDR3 protein. In the table there are 9,500 to 15,000 distinct CDR3 sequences, approximately 20% of which are singletons. This clonotype is medium-sized within its sample. This TCR came from a human donor in good health. Some libraries in this study had Jurkat cell RNA spiked in. Input material: naive CD8+ T cells from blood, with Jurkat cell RNA spiked in. Subset here: FACS-sorted CD8+CD4-CCR7+CD45RA+ naive T cells.

The CDR3 region has the DNA TGCGCCAGCAGCTTGGCTGACTTAGCGTACGCCGGGGAGCTGTTTTTT. Amino acids: CASSLADLAYAGELFF. The V call is TRBV5-1, the J call TRBJ2-2, with a possible D match to TRBD2 (5 bases). Germline CDR1 and CDR2: SGHRS and YFSETQ. This CDR3 region has 16 residues. With 0 bases removed from V and 6 bases from J, the gap between germline ends came to 15 bases.